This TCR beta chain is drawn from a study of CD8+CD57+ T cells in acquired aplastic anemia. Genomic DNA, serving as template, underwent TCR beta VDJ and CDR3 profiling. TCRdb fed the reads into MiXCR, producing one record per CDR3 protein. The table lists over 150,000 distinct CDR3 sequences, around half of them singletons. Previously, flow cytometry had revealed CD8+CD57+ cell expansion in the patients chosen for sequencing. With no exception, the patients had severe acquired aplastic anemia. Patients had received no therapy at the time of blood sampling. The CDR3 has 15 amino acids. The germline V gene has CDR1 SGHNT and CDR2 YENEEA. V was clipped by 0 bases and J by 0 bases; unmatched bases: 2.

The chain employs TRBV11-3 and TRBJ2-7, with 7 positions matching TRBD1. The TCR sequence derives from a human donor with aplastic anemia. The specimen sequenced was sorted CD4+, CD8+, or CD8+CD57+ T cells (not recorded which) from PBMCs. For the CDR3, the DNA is TGTGCCAGCAGCTTAGACACAGGGGTCTCCTACGAGCAGTACTTC. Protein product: CASSLDTGVSYEQYF.